This entry lists 20 T cell receptor beta chains sequenced from one sample in a study of CD8+ T cells in alopecia areata. cDNA serving as the sequencing template came from extracted, reverse transcribed RNA. The method was immunoSEQ multiplex PCR; TCRdb's version includes in-frame clones alone and lacks a portion of them. The sample includes 90,000 to 100,000 clones, over 40% of them seen just once. The sequencing sample was made of CD4+ T cells sorted from blood. Receptors originate from a human donor with alopecia areata.

The chain employs TRBV2 and TRBJ2-6; no clear D. V lost 4 bases and J lost 2, with 9 bases in between. The CDR3 sequence is 15 residues long. Germline V lookup: CDR1 SNHLY, CDR2 FYNNEI. The CDR3 DNA follows: TGTGCCAGCAGTGTAGGGCAGGCTGGGGCCAACGTCCTGACTTTC. Residues: CASSVGQAGANVLTF.

This clone has only a few counts. This rearrangement joins TRBV29-1 to TRBJ2-7; tentative D call: TRBD1 (5 bases). This CDR3 has 14 residues. The V gene's germline CDR1 is SQVTM and CDR2 ANQGSEA. V gave up 4 bases and J gave up 6 bases, with 19 bases separating them. CDR3: CSVAPRQRRGEQYF. CDR3 DNA: TGCAGCGTTGCCCCGCGGCAGCGAAGGGGCGAGCAGTACTTC.

V usage is TRBV7-9 and J usage is TRBJ2-1; D may be TRBD1 or TRBD2 (6 bases each). Trimming removed 1 base at V and 6 bases at J, with 10 bases between. The CDR3 is made up of 14 amino acids. From germline, CDR1 is SEHNR and CDR2 FQNEAQ (reference sequence). For the CDR3, the DNA is TGTGCCAGCAGCTTAGAGGGGGGCACCAATGAGCAGTTCTTC. Its translation is CASSLEGGTNEQFF.

The genes are TRBV5-8 and TRBJ1-2; 10 bases match TRBD1. This CDR3 spans 15 amino acids. In germline, CDR1 is SGHTS, CDR2 YDEGEE. J lost 2 bases, V lost 1 base, and 2 bases had no gene match. The CDR3 here is CASSLRGQGNYGYTF. The CDR3 nucleotides read TGTGCCAGCAGCTTGAGGGGACAGGGGAACTATGGCTACACCTTC.

The V and J genes are TRBV30 and TRBJ2-7; D remains ambiguous. The CDR3 totals 13 residues. Between the trimmed V and J ends, which lost 1 base and 2 bases, there was a span of 9 bases. CDR1 and CDR2 from the germline V gene are GTSNPN and SVGIG (reference sequence). In DNA, the CDR3 is TGTGCCTGGAGTGCCCCCTCCACCTACGAGCAGTACTTC. It translates to CAWSAPSTYEQYF.

This clone has more than one count but fewer than ten. This sequence joins TRBV9 and TRBJ2-1, with 8 bases that match TRBD2. V lost 0 bases to trimming and J lost 4 bases; unmatched junction nucleotides: 3. The CDR3 is 15 amino acids. The germline V gene encodes CDR1 SGDLS and CDR2 YYNGEE. The CDR3 sequence: CASSVGGGIYNEQFF. Here the CDR3 DNA reads TGTGCCAGCAGCGTAGGCGGGGGGATTTACAATGAGCAGTTCTTC.

This rearrangement joins TRBV29-1 to TRBJ1-3; D may be TRBD1 (5 bases). V was trimmed by 7 bases and J by 4 bases, leaving 14 bases between them. Germline CDR1 is SQVTM and CDR2 is ANQGSEA. CDR3 length: 13 residues. The CDR3 reads CSAAMTVGNTIYF. For the CDR3, the DNA is TGCAGCGCCGCAATGACAGTAGGAAACACCATATATTTT.

The chain couples TRBV5-1 to TRBJ2-6; 8 positions agree with TRBD1. The CDR3 is 17 amino acids. After removal of 2 bases from V and 1 base from J, the junction contained 5 bases not matched to a gene. CDR1 and CDR2 from the germline V gene are SGHRS and YFSETQ. DNA of the CDR3: TGCGCCAGCAGCTTTTCAGGGGGCCTTTCTGGGGCCAACGTCCTGACTTTC. Amino acid sequence: CASSFSGGLSGANVLTF.

The J gene is TRBJ2-5, the V gene TRBV2; D is ambiguous. V was trimmed by 2 bases and J by 0 bases, leaving 4 bases between them. Germline CDR1 and CDR2: SNHLY and FYNNEI. This CDR3 spans 13 amino acids. As DNA, the CDR3 is TGTGCCAGCAGTGAAACTTACCAAGAGACCCAGTACTTC. Its protein is CASSETYQETQYF. The full variable domain, completed using reference TRBV2 and TRBJ2-5, is EPEVTQTPSHQVTQMGQEVILRCVPISNHLYFYWYRQILGQKVEFLVSFYNNEISEKSEIFDDQFSVERPDGSNFTLKIRSTKLEDSAMYFCASSETYQETQYFGPGTRLLVL.

The V call is TRBV5-1, the J call TRBJ1-6; TRBD1 matches at 10 bases. Trimming took 0 bases from V and 7 from J; bases not matched to a gene: 4. The CDR3 contains 16 residues. Germline CDR1 is SGHRS and CDR2 is YFSETQ. The CDR3, as DNA: TGCGCCAGCAGCTTGGCCGGACAGGGGGAAAATTCACCCCTCCACTTT. It encodes CASSLAGQGENSPLHF.

The J gene is TRBJ2-4, the V gene TRBV6-5; 7 nucleotides match TRBD1. After removal of 4 bases from V and 10 bases from J, the junction contained 7 bases not matched to a gene. The V gene's germline CDR1 is MNHEY and CDR2 SVGAGI. The CDR3 totals 13 residues. CDR3 nucleotides: TGTGCCAGCAGTTCCTCCGGGGACAGAATTCAGTACTTC. It yields the protein CASSSSGDRIQYF.

The chain uses TRBV11-2 and TRBJ2-1; D might be TRBD2 (5 bases). CDR1 SGHAT and CDR2 FQNNGV come from the germline V gene. The CDR3 is 15 residues long. Trimming left V 2 bases short and J 2 bases short, with 10 bases between. The CDR3 coding sequence is TGTGCCAGCAGCTTAACCGGACTGCCCTACAATGAGCAGTTCTTC. This codes for CASSLTGLPYNEQFF. Filled out from reference TRBV11-2 and TRBJ2-1, the complete variable domain reads EAGVAQSPRYKIIEKRQSVAFWCNPISGHATLYWYQQILGQGPKLLIQFQNNGVVDDSQLPKDRFSAERLKGVDSTLKIQPAKLEDSAVYLCASSLTGLPYNEQFFGPGTRLTVL.

The chain has TRBV30 and TRBJ2-7; maybe TRBD2 (6 bases). This CDR3 contains 13 residues. V lost 3 bases to trimming and J lost 5 bases, with 14 bases between them. Per the germline V gene, CDR1 is GTSNPN and CDR2 is SVGIG (reference sequence). For the CDR3, the DNA is TGTGCCTGGAGGCGGCAGGGAGGCCACGAGCAGTACTTC. This gives the protein CAWRRQGGHEQYF.

This clone has just a few counts. The chain employs TRBV19 and TRBJ1-4; 7 nucleotides line up with TRBD1. The junction had 8 bases not matched to a gene; V was cut back by 6 bases and J by 4 bases. The V gene's germline CDR1 is LNHDA and CDR2 SQIVND (reference sequence). This CDR3 comprises 15 residues. The chain's CDR3 is CASRRPTGSNEKLFF. CDR3 sequence (DNA): TGTGCCAGTAGGCGTCCGACAGGGAGTAATGAAAAACTGTTTTTT.

This clone turned up a few times. The V and J genes are TRBV19 and TRBJ2-1, with D possibly TRBD2 on 6 matching bases. This CDR3 comprises 11 residues. The germline V and J ends were trimmed by 6 bases and 9 bases, with 9 bases remaining between them. Germline-derived CDR1 and CDR2 are LNHDA and SQIVND (reference sequence). Written as DNA, the CDR3 is TGTGCCAGTAGCCGGGGACTTGAGCAGTTCTTC. Protein: CASSRGLEQFF.

This clone was observed a few times. J is TRBJ1-6 and V is TRBV6-5; the D is unclear. V lost 2 bases, J lost 14 bases, and 7 bases lay in between. The CDR3 length is 11 residues. Germline V CDR1 and CDR2: MNHEY, SVGAGI. DNA for the CDR3: TGTGCCAGCAGTTACGGGCTCACCCTCCACTTT. This encodes CASSYGLTLHF.

This clone was seen only a few times. V gene TRBV29-1 combines with J gene TRBJ2-5; D possibly corresponds to TRBD1 (5 bases). The J call may be mistaken, given a closer DNA end match to TRBJ2-7. The length of the CDR3 is 12 residues. Germline loops: CDR1 SQVTM, CDR2 ANQGSEA. In DNA, the CDR3 is TGCAGCGTACAGGCGATGTCCTACGAGCAGTACTTC. This gives the protein CSVQAMSYEQYF.

This clone occurred a few times. The chain carries TRBV4-2 and TRBJ1-1; D is unclear. In germline, CDR1 is LGHNA, CDR2 YNFKEQ. This CDR3 spans 14 amino acids. The V end lost 2 bases, the J end lost 6 bases, and 13 bases lay between the germline ends. Here the CDR3 DNA reads TGTGCCAGCAGCCAATCCGATAGTCGGGCTGAAGCTTTCTTT. It specifies CASSQSDSRAEAFF.

This clone was counted a few times. V is TRBV29-1 and J is TRBJ2-1; perhaps TRBD1 as D (6 bases). Germline V lookup: CDR1 SQVTM, CDR2 ANQGSEA. Trimming removed 6 bases at V and 5 bases at J, with 11 bases between. The CDR3 loop spans 12 amino acids. CDR3 loop: CSVIGGNNEQFF. Written as DNA, the CDR3 is TGCAGCGTAATAGGGGGTAACAATGAGCAGTTCTTC.

This clone appeared a few times. The chain links TRBV28 to TRBJ2-1, with D possibly matching TRBD2 (6 bases). Germline loops: CDR1 MDHEN, CDR2 SYDVKM. V was shortened by 10 bases and J by 5 bases, with 9 bases between the two germline ends. CDR3 length: 11 amino acids. The CDR3 sequence is CAIAGNNEQFF. The CDR3, as DNA: TGTGCCATTGCGGGAAACAATGAGCAGTTCTTC. The full variable domain, with the rest looked up from reference TRBV28 and TRBJ2-1, is DVKVTQSSRYLVKRTGEKVFLECVQDMDHENMFWYRQDPGLGLRLIYFSYDVKMKEKGDIPEGYSVSREKKERFSLILESASTNQTSMYLCAIAGNNEQFFGPGTRLTVL.